The clone carrying this T cell receptor beta chain was recorded many times. The data derive from a study of blood T cell repertoires in COVID-19. Deletions cut 7 bases from V and 3 bases from J, with 25 bases between. CDR3 length: 17 amino acids. Germline V gene lookup returns CDR1 MDHEN and CDR2 SYDVKM. Profiled with immunoSEQ multiplex PCR; TCRdb holds only in-frame clones, not every one. The sample has under 150,000 clones, around four fifths seen once. The chain carries TRBV28 and TRBJ2-7; D possibly corresponds to TRBD2 (5 bases). The receptor's source is a human donor in a cohort sampled during active COVID-19. Material for sequencing was peripheral blood. The CDR3: CASTTPRLSRTFYEQYF. The CDR3 nucleotides are TGTGCCAGCACCACCCCCCGCCTAAGTAGGACTTTCTACGAGCAGTACTTC.